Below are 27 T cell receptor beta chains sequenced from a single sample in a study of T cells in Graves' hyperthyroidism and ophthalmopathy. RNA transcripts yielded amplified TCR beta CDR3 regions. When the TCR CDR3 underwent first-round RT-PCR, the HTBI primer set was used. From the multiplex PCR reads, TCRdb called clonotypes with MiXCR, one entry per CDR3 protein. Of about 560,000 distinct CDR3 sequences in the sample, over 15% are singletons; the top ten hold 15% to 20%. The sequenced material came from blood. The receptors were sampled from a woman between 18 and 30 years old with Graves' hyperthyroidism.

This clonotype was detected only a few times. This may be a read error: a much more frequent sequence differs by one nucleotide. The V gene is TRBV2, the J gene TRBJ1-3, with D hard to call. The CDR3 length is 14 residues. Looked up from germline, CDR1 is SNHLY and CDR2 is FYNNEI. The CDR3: CASTRHSSANAIYF. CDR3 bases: TGTGCCAGCACAAGACACAGCTCTGCAAACGCCATATATTTT.

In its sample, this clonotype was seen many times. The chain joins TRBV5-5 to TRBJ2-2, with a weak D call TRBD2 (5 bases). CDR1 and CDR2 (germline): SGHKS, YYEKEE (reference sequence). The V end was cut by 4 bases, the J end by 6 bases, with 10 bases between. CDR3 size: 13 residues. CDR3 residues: CASSPRGPGELFF. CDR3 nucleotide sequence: TGTGCCAGCAGCCCCAGAGGGCCCGGGGAGCTGTTTTTT.

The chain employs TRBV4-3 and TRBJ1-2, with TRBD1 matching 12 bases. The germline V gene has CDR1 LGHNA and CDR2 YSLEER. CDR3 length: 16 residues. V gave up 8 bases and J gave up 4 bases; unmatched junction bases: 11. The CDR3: CASAPGQGALGYGYTF. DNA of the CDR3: TGCGCCAGCGCTCCGGGACAGGGGGCGCTGGGCTATGGCTACACCTTC.

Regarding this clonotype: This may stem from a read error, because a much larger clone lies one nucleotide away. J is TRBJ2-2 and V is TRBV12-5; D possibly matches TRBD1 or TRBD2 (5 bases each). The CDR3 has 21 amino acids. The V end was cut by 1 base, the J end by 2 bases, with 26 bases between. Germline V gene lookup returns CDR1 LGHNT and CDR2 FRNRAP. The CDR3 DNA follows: TGTGCTAGTGGTTTGGCAAATAAGAAAATAACTAACGGGGCTAACACCGGGGAGCTGTTTTTT. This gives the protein CASGLANKKITNGANTGELFF.

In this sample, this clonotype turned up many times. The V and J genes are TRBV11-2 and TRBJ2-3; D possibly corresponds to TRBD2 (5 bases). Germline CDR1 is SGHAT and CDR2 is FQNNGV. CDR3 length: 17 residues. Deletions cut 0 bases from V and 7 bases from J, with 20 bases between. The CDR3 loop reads CASSLDLGGREKNTQYF. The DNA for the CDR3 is TGTGCCAGCAGCTTAGATCTTGGCGGGCGAGAGAAGAATACGCAGTATTTT.

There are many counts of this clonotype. The CDR3: CASSLSGTRAYNEQFF. CDR3 nucleotide sequence: TGTGCCAGCAGCTTATCCGGGACACGAGCCTACAATGAGCAGTTCTTC. This chain joins TRBV7-9 and TRBJ2-1; D is possibly TRBD1 (6 bases). The CDR3 consists of 16 residues. Looked up from germline, CDR1 is SEHNR and CDR2 is FQNEAQ (reference sequence). Trimming removed 2 bases at V and 2 bases at J, with 13 bases between.

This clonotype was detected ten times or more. For the CDR3, the DNA is TGCAGTGCTAGCGGGGGGTGGTCACTAGCCAAAAACATTCAGTACTTC. Protein: CSASGGWSLAKNIQYF. The chain employs TRBV20-1 and TRBJ2-4; 7 nucleotides agree with TRBD2. CDR3 length: 16 residues. Germline assignment: CDR1 DFQATT and CDR2 SNEGSKA (reference sequence). J was trimmed by 0 bases and V by 3 bases; bases with no gene match: 8.

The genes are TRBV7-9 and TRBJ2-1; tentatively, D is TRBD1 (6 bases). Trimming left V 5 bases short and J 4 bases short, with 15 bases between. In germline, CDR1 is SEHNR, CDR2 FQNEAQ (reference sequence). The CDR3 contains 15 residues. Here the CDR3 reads CASSPQGNPYNEQFF. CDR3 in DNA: TGTGCCAGCAGCCCTCAGGGGAACCCTTACAATGAGCAGTTCTTC. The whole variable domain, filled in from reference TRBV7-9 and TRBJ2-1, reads DTGVSQNPRHKITKRGQNVTFRCDPISEHNRLYWYRQTLGQGPEFLTYFQNEAQLEKSRLLSDRFSAERPKGSFSTLEIQRTEQGDSAMYLCASSPQGNPYNEQFFGPGTRLTVL.

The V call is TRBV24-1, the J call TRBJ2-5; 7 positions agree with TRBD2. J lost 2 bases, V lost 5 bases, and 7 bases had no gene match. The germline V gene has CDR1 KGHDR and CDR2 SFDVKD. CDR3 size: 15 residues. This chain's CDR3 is CATSVAGLGQETQYF. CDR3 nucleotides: TGTGCCACCAGTGTTGCTGGACTAGGGCAAGAGACCCAGTACTTC.

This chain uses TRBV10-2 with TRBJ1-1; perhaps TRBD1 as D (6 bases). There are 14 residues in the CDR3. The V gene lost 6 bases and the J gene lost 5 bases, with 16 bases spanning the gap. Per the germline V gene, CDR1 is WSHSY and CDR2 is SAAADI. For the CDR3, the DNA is TGCGCCAGCAGAGAGGGGGGGGGGTTTACTGAAGCTTTCTTT. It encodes CASREGGGFTEAFF.

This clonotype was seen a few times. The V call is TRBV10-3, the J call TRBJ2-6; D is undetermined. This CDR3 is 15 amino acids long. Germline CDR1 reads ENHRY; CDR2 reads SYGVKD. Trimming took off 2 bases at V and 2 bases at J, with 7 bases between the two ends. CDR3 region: CAISEAAPGANVLTF. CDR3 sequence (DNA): TGTGCCATCAGTGAGGCTGCGCCTGGGGCCAACGTCCTGACTTTC.

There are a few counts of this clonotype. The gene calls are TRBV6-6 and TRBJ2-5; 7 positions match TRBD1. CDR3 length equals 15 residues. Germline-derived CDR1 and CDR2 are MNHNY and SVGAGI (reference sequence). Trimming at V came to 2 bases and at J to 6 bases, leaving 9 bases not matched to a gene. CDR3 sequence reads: CASSYDTGDVQTQYF. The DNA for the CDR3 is TGTGCCAGCAGTTACGACACAGGGGATGTACAGACCCAGTACTTC.

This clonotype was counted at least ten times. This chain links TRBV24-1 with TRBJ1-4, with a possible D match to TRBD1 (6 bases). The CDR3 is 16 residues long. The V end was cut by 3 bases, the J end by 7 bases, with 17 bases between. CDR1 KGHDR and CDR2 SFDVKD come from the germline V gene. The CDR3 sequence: CATSDVKDRGGEKLFF. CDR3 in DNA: TGTGCCACCAGTGATGTAAAGGACAGAGGAGGTGAAAAACTGTTTTTT.

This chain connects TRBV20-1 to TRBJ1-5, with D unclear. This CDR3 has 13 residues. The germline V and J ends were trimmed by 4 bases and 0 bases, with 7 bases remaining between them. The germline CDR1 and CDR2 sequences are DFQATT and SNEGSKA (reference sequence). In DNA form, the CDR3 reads TGCAGTGCTACGGACGGTAGCAATCAGCCCCAGCATTTT. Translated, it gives CSATDGSNQPQHF.

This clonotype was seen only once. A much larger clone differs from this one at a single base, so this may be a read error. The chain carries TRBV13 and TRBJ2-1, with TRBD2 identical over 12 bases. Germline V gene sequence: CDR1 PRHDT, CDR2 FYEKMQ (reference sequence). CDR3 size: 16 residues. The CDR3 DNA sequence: TGTGCCAGCAGCACTCGGACTAGCGGGATTTACAATGAGCAGCTCTTC. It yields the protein CASSTRTSGIYNEQLF.

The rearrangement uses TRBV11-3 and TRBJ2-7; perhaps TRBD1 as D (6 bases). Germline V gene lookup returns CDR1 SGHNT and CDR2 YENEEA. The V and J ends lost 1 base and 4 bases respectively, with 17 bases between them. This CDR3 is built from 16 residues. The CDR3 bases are TGTGCCAGCAGCTTAGCTGGCAGGGGCCGCGTTTACGAGCAGTACTTC. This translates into CASSLAGRGRVYEQYF.

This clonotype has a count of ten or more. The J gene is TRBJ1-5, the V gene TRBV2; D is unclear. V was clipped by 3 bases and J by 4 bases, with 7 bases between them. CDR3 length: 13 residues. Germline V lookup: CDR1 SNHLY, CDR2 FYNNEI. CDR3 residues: CASSEEGNQPQHF. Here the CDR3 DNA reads TGTGCCAGCAGTGAGGAAGGGAATCAGCCCCAGCATTTT.

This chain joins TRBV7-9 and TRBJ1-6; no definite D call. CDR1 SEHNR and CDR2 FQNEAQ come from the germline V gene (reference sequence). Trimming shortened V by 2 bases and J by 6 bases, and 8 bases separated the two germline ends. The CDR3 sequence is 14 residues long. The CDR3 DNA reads TGTGCCAGCAGCTTAACTGGATTTAATTCACCCCTCCACTTT. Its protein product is CASSLTGFNSPLHF.

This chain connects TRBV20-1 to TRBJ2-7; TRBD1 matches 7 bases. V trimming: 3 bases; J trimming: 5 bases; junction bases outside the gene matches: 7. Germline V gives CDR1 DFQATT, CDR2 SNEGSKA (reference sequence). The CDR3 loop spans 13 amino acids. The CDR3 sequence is CSARGTARDEQYF. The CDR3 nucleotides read TGCAGTGCTAGGGGGACAGCAAGAGACGAGCAGTACTTC.

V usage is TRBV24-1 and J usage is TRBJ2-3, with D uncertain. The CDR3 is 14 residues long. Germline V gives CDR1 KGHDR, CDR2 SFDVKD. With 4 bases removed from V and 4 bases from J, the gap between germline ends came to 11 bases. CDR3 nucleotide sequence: TGTGCCACCAGTGAGGGTCCCAGCGCAGATACGCAGTATTTT. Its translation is CATSEGPSADTQYF.

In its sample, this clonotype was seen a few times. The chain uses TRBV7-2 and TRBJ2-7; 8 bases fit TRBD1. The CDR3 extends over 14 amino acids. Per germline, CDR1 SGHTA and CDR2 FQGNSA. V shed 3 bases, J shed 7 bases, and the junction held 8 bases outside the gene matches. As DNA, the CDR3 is TGTGCCAGCAGCTTGATCAGGGGGCCGGAGGAGCAGTACTTC. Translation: CASSLIRGPEEQYF.

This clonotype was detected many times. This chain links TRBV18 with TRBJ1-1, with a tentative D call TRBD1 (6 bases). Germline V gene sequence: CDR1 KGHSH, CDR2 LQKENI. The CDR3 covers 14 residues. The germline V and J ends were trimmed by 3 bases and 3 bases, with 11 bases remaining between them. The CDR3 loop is CASSPLGADTEAFF. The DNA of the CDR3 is TGTGCCAGCTCACCTCTGGGGGCAGACACTGAAGCTTTCTTT.

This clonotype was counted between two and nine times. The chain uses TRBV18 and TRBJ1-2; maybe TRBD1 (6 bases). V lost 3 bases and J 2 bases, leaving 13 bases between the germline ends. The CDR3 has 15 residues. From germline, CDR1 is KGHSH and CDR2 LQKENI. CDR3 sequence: CASSPEGEWNYGYTF. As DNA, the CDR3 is TGTGCCAGCTCACCGGAGGGGGAATGGAACTATGGCTACACCTTC.

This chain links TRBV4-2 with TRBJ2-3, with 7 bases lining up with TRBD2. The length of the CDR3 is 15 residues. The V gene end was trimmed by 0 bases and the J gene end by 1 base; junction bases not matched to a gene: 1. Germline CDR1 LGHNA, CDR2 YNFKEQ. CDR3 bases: TGTGCCAGCAGCCAAGAGGCGGGGGGCACAGATACGCAGTATTTT. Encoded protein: CASSQEAGGTDTQYF.

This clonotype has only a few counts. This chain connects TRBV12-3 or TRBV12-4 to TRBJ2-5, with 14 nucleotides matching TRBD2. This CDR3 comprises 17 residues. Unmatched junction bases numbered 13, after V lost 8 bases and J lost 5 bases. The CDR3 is CASGHTGTSGSKETQYF. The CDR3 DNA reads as TGTGCCAGCGGCCACACCGGGACTAGCGGGAGTAAGGAGACCCAGTACTTC.

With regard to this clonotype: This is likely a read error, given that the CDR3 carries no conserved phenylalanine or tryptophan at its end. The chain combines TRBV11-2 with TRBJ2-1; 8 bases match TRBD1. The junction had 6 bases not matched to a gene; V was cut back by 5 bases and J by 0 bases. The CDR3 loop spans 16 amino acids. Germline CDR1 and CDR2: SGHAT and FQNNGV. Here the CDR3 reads CASSPSGTGSYNEQFL. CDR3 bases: TGTGCCAGCAGCCCATCGGGGACAGGCTCCTACAATGAGCAGTTCCTC.

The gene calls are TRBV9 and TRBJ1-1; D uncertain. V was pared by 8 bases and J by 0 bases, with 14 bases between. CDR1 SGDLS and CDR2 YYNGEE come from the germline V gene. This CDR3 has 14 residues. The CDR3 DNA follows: TGTGCCAGTACCAGCAAAGACATGAACACTGAAGCTTTCTTT. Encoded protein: CASTSKDMNTEAFF.